This T cell receptor (beta chain) was obtained from a study of Graves' ophthalmopathy and Graves' hyperthyroidism. TCR beta CDR3 regions were amplified from RNA transcripts. The first round was an RT-PCR with HTBI primers, and the second round was a multiplex PCR. A single record per CDR3 protein comes from TCRdb applying MiXCR to the multiplex PCR reads. The table has 150,000 to 200,000 distinct CDR3 sequences, 30% to 45% seen once; the top ten hold less than 9.5%. This clonotype has just one count. This receptor was identified in a young man with Graves' ophthalmopathy. The specimen was peripheral blood.

The CDR3 coding sequence is TGTGCCAGCAGTGAAGCCTGGACAGGGGGCGGGTACGAGCAGTACTTC. This codes for CASSEAWTGGGYEQYF. V and J are TRBV28 and TRBJ2-7; 11 bases match TRBD1. Germline loops: CDR1 MDHEN, CDR2 SYDVKM. The CDR3 has 16 amino acids. V gave up 5 bases and J gave up 4 bases; unmatched junction bases: 10.